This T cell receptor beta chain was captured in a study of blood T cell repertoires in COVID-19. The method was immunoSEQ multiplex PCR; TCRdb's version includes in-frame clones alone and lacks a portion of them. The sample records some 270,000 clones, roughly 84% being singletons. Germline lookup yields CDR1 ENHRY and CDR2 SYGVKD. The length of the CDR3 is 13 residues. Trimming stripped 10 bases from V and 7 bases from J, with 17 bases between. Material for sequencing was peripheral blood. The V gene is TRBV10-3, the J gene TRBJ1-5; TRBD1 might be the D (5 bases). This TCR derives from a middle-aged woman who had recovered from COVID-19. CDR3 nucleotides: TGTGCCACAGAGCCCTCAGGGAGGCAGCCCCAGCATTTT. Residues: CATEPSGRQPQHF.